The 16 T cell receptor beta chains below all came from one sample that was sequenced in a study of blood T cell repertoires in COVID-19. The data were produced by immunoSEQ multiplex PCR, yet TCRdb's version contains in-frame clones alone and is incomplete. The sample gives some 300,000 clones, over 75% of which show up once; approximately 1% is in the top ten. Sequencing was performed on PBMCs or T cells enriched from blood (not recorded which). The receptors here all came from a woman in her twenties or thirties who had recovered from COVID-19.

The chain is built from TRBV28 and TRBJ1-1; D remains unclear. The CDR3 has 18 residues. Trimming stripped 3 bases from V and 1 base from J, with 21 bases between. Germline-derived CDR1 and CDR2 are MDHEN and SYDVKM. This chain's CDR3 is CASSFQLGGRPKNTEAFF. CDR3 nucleotide sequence: TGTGCCAGCAGTTTTCAGCTCGGCGGCAGACCTAAGAACACTGAAGCTTTCTTT.

The chain employs TRBV2 and TRBJ2-5; 7 bases agree with TRBD2. The V gene's germline CDR1 is SNHLY and CDR2 FYNNEI. The ends lost 8 bases at V and 2 bases at J; junction bases unmatched: 8. This CDR3 comprises 14 residues. The CDR3 loop is CASWMTSSQETQYF. The DNA for the CDR3 is TGTGCCAGCTGGATGACTAGCTCACAAGAGACCCAGTACTTC.

This chain joins TRBV15 and TRBJ1-2; D is ambiguous. This CDR3 is 13 amino acids long. Germline loops: CDR1 LNHNV, CDR2 YYDKDF (reference sequence). V was shortened by 1 base and J by 8 bases, with 11 bases between the two germline ends. This CDR3 reads CATSRGRVFGYTF. CDR3 coding DNA: TGTGCCACCAGCAGAGGACGGGTTTTCGGCTACACCTTC.

This chain uses TRBV6-6 with TRBJ1-4, with 8 positions matching TRBD1. This CDR3 has 16 residues. V shed 4 bases and J 8 bases; nucleotides not matched to a gene: 12. Looked up from germline, CDR1 is MNHNY and CDR2 is SVGAGI (reference sequence). CDR3 sequence: CASSSVLQGGKEKLFF. CDR3 coding DNA: TGTGCCAGCAGTTCCGTTCTACAGGGGGGAAAAGAAAAACTGTTTTTT.

This chain's CDR3 is CASSLVGQINYEQYF. Written as DNA, the CDR3 is TGTGCCAGCAGCTTAGTGGGACAGATCAATTACGAGCAGTACTTC. This chain connects TRBV7-2 to TRBJ2-7, with 7 bases identical to TRBD1. With 1 base clipped from V and 4 bases from J, the junction kept 7 bases outside the gene matches. CDR3 size: 15 residues. CDR1 and CDR2 from the germline V gene are SGHTA and FQGNSA.

The rearrangement links TRBV5-1 to TRBJ2-7; 8 bases line up with TRBD2. This CDR3 comprises 16 residues. Germline-derived CDR1 and CDR2 are SGHRS and YFSETQ. Losses at the gene ends were 0 bases for V and 2 bases for J; bases not matched to a gene: 7. The CDR3 DNA sequence: TGCGCCAGCAGCTTGGTTCTAGCGGGTAAACCCTACGAGCAGTACTTC. This sequence encodes CASSLVLAGKPYEQYF. The full variable domain, its missing parts supplied by reference TRBV5-1 and TRBJ2-7, is KAGVTQTPRYLIKTRGQQVTLSCSPISGHRSVSWYQQTPGQGLQFLFEYFSETQRNKGNFPGRFSGRQFSNSRSEMNVSTLELGDSALYLCASSLVLAGKPYEQYFGPGTRLTVT.

The table lists this clone with a few counts. The chain recombines TRBV24-1 with TRBJ1-2; 7 nucleotides agree with TRBD1. Losses at the gene ends were 4 bases for V and 7 bases for J; bases not matched to a gene: 8. The CDR3 is 14 amino acids. Germline CDR1 and CDR2: KGHDR and SFDVKD. The DNA of the CDR3 is TGTGCCACCAGTGACCCCGGGACAGCTAGTGGCTACACCTTC. Translating gives CATSDPGTASGYTF.

V usage is TRBV2 and J usage is TRBJ1-5, with D perhaps matching TRBD1 (5 bases). Germline V gene lookup returns CDR1 SNHLY and CDR2 FYNNEI. V lost 3 bases and J lost 3, with 15 bases in between. The CDR3 is made up of 16 amino acids. The CDR3 DNA reads TGTGCCAGCAGTGATTGGGCGGGGGGGACCAATCAGCCCCAGCATTTT. This encodes CASSDWAGGTNQPQHF.

V is TRBV27 and J is TRBJ2-3; D perhaps matches TRBD1 (6 bases). Germline V gene lookup returns CDR1 MNHEY and CDR2 SMNVEV (reference sequence). The V end was cut by 3 bases, the J end by 5 bases, with 15 bases between. The CDR3 contains 15 residues. The CDR3 spells CASSFIGEGEDTQYF. CDR3 sequence (DNA): TGTGCCAGCAGTTTCATCGGAGAGGGGGAAGATACGCAGTATTTT.

This chain connects TRBV4-3 to TRBJ2-1; 9 bases line up with TRBD1. The ends lost 0 bases at V and 4 bases at J; junction bases unmatched: 4. From germline, CDR1 is LGHNA and CDR2 YSLEER. There are 16 residues in the CDR3. CDR3 sequence (DNA): TGCGCCAGCAGCCAAGAATCGGGACAGGGTTACAATGAGCAGTTCTTC. It translates to CASSQESGQGYNEQFF.

V and J are TRBV5-4 and TRBJ2-4; D might be TRBD2 (5 bases). CDR1 and CDR2 from the germline V gene are SGHNT and YYREEE (reference sequence). This CDR3 has 14 residues. Between the trimmed V and J ends, which lost 0 bases and 6 bases, there was a span of 10 bases. The CDR3: CASSLERSGNIQYF. CDR3 coding DNA: TGTGCCAGCAGCTTGGAACGGAGCGGAAACATTCAGTACTTC.

The rearrangement links TRBV9 to TRBJ1-1; D may be TRBD1 (5 bases). V was clipped by 2 bases and J by 1 base, with 12 bases between them. The length of the CDR3 is 15 residues. Germline CDR1 reads SGDLS; CDR2 reads YYNGEE. The CDR3 coding sequence is TGTGCCAGCAGCGTTTCAGGGAATTCGAACACTGAAGCTTTCTTT. Amino acid sequence: CASSVSGNSNTEAFF.

This clone was observed a few times. CDR3 amino acids: CASSPRGSGYTF. The CDR3, as DNA: TGTGCCAGCAGCCCCCGGGGGTCTGGCTACACCTTC. The rearrangement links TRBV6-5 to TRBJ1-2, with D perhaps TRBD1 (5 bases). This CDR3 spans 12 amino acids. Germline lookup yields CDR1 MNHEY and CDR2 SVGAGI. V lost 6 bases to trimming and J lost 7 bases, with 12 bases between them.

This chain connects TRBV6-1 to TRBJ1-2; 9 bases map to TRBD1. The CDR3 loop spans 15 amino acids. Unmatched junction bases numbered 8, after V lost 2 bases and J lost 7 bases. Germline V gene data show CDR1 as MNHNS and CDR2 as SASEGT. CDR3 loop: CASSELQGARGGYTF. CDR3 sequence (DNA): TGTGCCAGCAGTGAATTACAGGGGGCGCGTGGTGGCTACACCTTC.

The J gene is TRBJ1-1, the V gene TRBV11-2, with 7 bases fitting TRBD1. Unmatched junction bases numbered 9, after V lost 1 base and J lost 1 base. The CDR3 runs to 17 residues. The V gene's germline CDR1 is SGHAT and CDR2 FQNNGV. For the CDR3, the DNA is TGTGCCAGCAGCTTAGTAGTAGGGGGCCTGGGGAACACTGAAGCTTTCTTT. It yields the protein CASSLVVGGLGNTEAFF.

The rearrangement joins TRBV9 to TRBJ2-1, with 12 bases fitting TRBD2. The ends lost 1 base at V and 12 bases at J; junction bases unmatched: 8. The V gene's germline CDR1 is SGDLS and CDR2 YYNGEE. This CDR3 region has 15 residues. The CDR3 coding sequence is TGTGCCAGCAGCGTATGGGCTAGCGGGGGGGCTTCGCAGTTCTTC. It yields the protein CASSVWASGGASQFF.